The text below deals with one TCR beta chain. Its specificity is not known. Germline loops: CDR1 SGHTA, CDR2 FQGNSA. The V end lost 3 bases, the J end lost 0 bases, and 9 bases lay between the germline ends. The CDR3 contains 16 residues. This specimen belongs to a study of blood T cells in healthy people across ages. Study results and caveats: In these data, TCR beta diversity tracked strongly with naive T cell percentage. Leaving the PBMCs unsorted stopped any conclusive comparison of naive versus antigen-experienced cells.

The second PCR ran about 6 to 11 cycles with a sample-barcoded 5' primer and J-beta primers. Each cDNA molecule was tagged by a template-switch adaptor with 12 random nucleotides. Using its own MiXCR run on the 5' RACE reads, TCRdb lists one record per CDR3 protein. The sample has some 690,000 distinct CDR3 sequences; about a fifth are singletons. The authors drew approximately 10 milliliters of peripheral blood from each donor. This chain links TRBV7-2 with TRBJ2-6; D is perhaps TRBD2 (6 bases). This sequence originates from a man between 65 and 85 years old in good health. Source material: blood. The DNA for the CDR3 is TGTGCCAGCAGCTTTGGCGGGACCTCTGGGGCCAACGTCCTGACTTTC. Translating gives CASSFGGTSGANVLTF.